The rows below give T cell receptor beta chains drawn from one sample of a study of control samples from healthy donors and cancer patients. TCRdb keeps only in-frame clones here, not all; method: immunoSEQ multiplex PCR. This sample has just under 65,000 clones, with approximately 85% found just once. Sample: blood. These receptors were obtained from a man in his forties or fifties in good health. Both conserved end residues are part of each CDR3. The D gene is left open where the match is weak. Only part of the rows carry a size: once, few, many, or a class if the clone is expanded.

>NA|NA|TRBJ1-1|TRBV4-1
TGCGCCAGCAGCCCCCCATTCGCCGGGACAAAGAACACTGAAGCTTTCTTT
CASSPPFAGTKNTEAFF
>few|TRBD1|TRBJ1-2|TRBV30
TGTGCCTGGAGTGTAAAAGGACAGGGGGCGCGTAAGGACTCTGGCTACACCTTC
CAWSVKGQGARKDSGYTF
>NA|NA|TRBJ2-5|TRBV27
TGTGCCAGCAGTTTATCGAGCAGCCTCCAAGAGACCCAGTACTTC
CASSLSSSLQETQYF
>NA|TRBD1|TRBJ1-2|TRBV19
TGTGCCAGTAGGGGACAGGGAGCTAACTATGGCTACACCTTC
CASRGQGANYGYTF
>NA|NA|TRBJ2-7|TRBV19
TGTGCCAGTAGTATGTCATTAGAGTCCTACGAGCAGTACTTC
CASSMSLESYEQYF
>NA|NA|TRBJ1-1|TRBV2
TGTGCCAGCAGTTACCGGGGGGAGAACACTGAAGCTTTCTTT
CASSYRGENTEAFF
>NA|NA|TRBJ1-6|TRBV11-2
TGTGCCAGCAGCTCGCTCCTTCTCAGGTTGGGGAATTCACCCCTCCACTTT
CASSSLLLRLGNSPLHF
>NA|TRBD1|TRBJ1-5|TRBV4-2
TGTGCCAGCAGCCAAGATCGGACAGGGGCAGGTCAGCCCCAGCATTTT
CASSQDRTGAGQPQHF
>NA|NA|TRBJ1-1|TRBV5-1
TGCGCCAGCAGCCGGGAGGGAGGGCGAAACACTGAAGCTTTCTTT
CASSREGGRNTEAFF
>NA|NA|TRBJ1-5|TRBV7-8
TGTGCCAGCAGCTTAGCTACAGGGCTCAATCAGCCCCAGCATTTT
CASSLATGLNQPQHF
>NA|TRBD2|TRBJ2-2|TRBV7-3
TGTGCCAGCAGCTTACAAGCGGGGTCTTTCACCGGGGAGCTGTTTTTT
CASSLQAGSFTGELFF
>NA|NA|TRBJ2-7|TRBV3-1/TRBV3-2
TGTGCCAGCAGCCAAAGGGTGGGATTTGGTAGCGAGCAGTACTTC
CASSQRVGFGSEQYF
>NA|NA|TRBJ1-1|TRBV7-6
TGTGCCAGCAGCCTCAGACATTCGAACACTGAAGCTTTCTTT
CASSLRHSNTEAFF
>NA|NA|TRBJ2-6|TRBV7-8
TGTGCCAGCAGCTTGGGCACCTCTGGGGCCAACGTCCTGACTTTC
CASSLGTSGANVLTF
>NA|NA|TRBJ2-5|TRBV29-1
TGCAGCGTCGAACTAGGGACGGCCCAAGAGACCCAGTACTTC
CSVELGTAQETQYF
>NA|NA|TRBJ2-1|TRBV9
TGTGCCAGCAGCCAGTCCCGGTCTCGTTTCAATGAGCAGTTCTTC
CASSQSRSRFNEQFF
>NA|NA|TRBJ2-1|TRBV7-3
TGTGCCAGCAGCACTTCGGCGGGCAATGAGCAGTTCTTC
CASSTSAGNEQFF
>NA|NA|TRBJ1-2|TRBV19
TGTGCCAGTAGTATAGCCAGGGCGTATGGCTACACCTTC
CASSIARAYGYTF
>once|NA|TRBJ1-5|TRBV24-1
TGTGCCACCAGTCCCCCGGGGAACAATCAGCCCCAGCATTTT
CATSPPGNNQPQHF
>NA|NA|TRBJ2-3|TRBV11-3
TGTGCCAGCAGCTCACCGATCAGCACAGATACGCAGTATTTT
CASSSPISTDTQYF
>NA|TRBD2|TRBJ2-5|TRBV29-1
TGCAGCGGGGTCCGACTAGCGGAGGGGGAGACCCAGTACTTC
CSGVRLAEGETQYF
>NA|TRBD1|TRBJ1-5|TRBV3-1/TRBV3-2
TGTGCCAGCAGCCCAGAGAGGGGCAGGGGGGAACAGCCCCAGCATTTT
CASSPERGRGEQPQHF